This TCR beta chain emerged from a study of spatial heterogeneity in lung cancer. Trimming removed 2 bases from V and 7 bases from J, with 17 bases in between. Germline values: CDR1 SGHTA, CDR2 FQGNSA. CDR3 length: 16 residues. TCRdb fed the 5' RACE reads into MiXCR, producing one record per CDR3 protein. The data show about 15,000 distinct CDR3 sequences, approximately 7% seen once. This clonotype was seen repeatedly, ten times or more. What it recognizes is unknown. The time point here: sample taken at primary tumor resection. Study observations and caveats: Intratumoral expanded alpha and beta TCR counts were found to track tumor mutation counts.

The chain recombines TRBV7-2 with TRBJ1-4; unclear D gene. The sequenced sample was lung tumor tissue, obtained at surgery. The TCR sequence derives from a male donor with early-stage non-small cell lung cancer. The DNA for the CDR3 is TGTGCCAGCAGCTTAATCTCTTCGACCATGGGTGAAAAACTGTTTTTT. Its protein is CASSLISSTMGEKLFF. Full variable domain (missing parts from reference TRBV7-2 and TRBJ1-4): GAGVSQSPSNKVTEKGKDVELRCDPISGHTALYWYRQSLGQGLEFLIYFQGNSAPDKSGLPSDRFSAERTGGSVSTLTIQRTQQEDSAVYLCASSLISSTMGEKLFFGSGTQLSVL.